The sequence of this TCR beta chain was determined in a study of blood T cell repertoires in COVID-19. Across the study: From the United States, Italy and Spain came samples of acute and convalescent COVID-19. The cDNA or gDNA used as material had been derived from T cells, B-cell-depleted T cells, or PBMCs.

V was shortened by 4 bases and J by 9 bases, with 7 bases between the two germline ends. The CDR3 sequence is 11 residues long. Germline V CDR1 and CDR2: SNHLY, FYNNEI. Original data processing: Cell counts per sample came from amplifying reference gene primers. Sequencing used immunoSEQ multiplex PCR; TCRdb keeps in-frame clones, though not all of them. For V, J and clone size, that table is used; D and trimming come from the DNA. The repertoire holds around 160,000 clones, with approximately 88% as singletons. This clone has just one count. The sequence was collected from a man in his sixties with acute or convalescent COVID-19. What was sequenced was peripheral blood. The chain recombines TRBV2 with TRBJ2-1; a weak D match, TRBD2 (6 bases). The CDR3 bases are TGTGCCAGCAGTGTCGGGGGTGAGCAGTTCTTC. Protein sequence: CASSVGGEQFF.